The 32 T cell receptor beta chains listed next were all sequenced from one sample in a study of T cells in Graves' hyperthyroidism and ophthalmopathy (dated by TCRdb to the late 2010s). Receptor libraries were prepared by multiplex PCR. Instrument used: Illumina HiSeq 2000. Amplification of TCR beta CDR3 regions was carried out from RNA transcripts. The TCR CDR3 was subjected to a first round of RT-PCR using the HTBI primer set and the Qiagen OneStep RT-PCR kit. TCRdb trimmed the raw reads at Q25, called clones with MiXCR and kept productive beta chains. Rows are unified per CDR3 protein, each entry keeping the most common DNA and genes. In this sample the table shows around 300,000 distinct CDR3 sequences, roughly 13% of which occur a single time. In total, the top ten clones hold less than 8% of the sample. Sequencing input: blood. These receptors were taken from a woman in her thirties or forties with Graves' hyperthyroidism.

This clonotype was detected only a few times. CDR3 nucleotide sequence: TGCATCAATACGGGACAGAGTAATTCCGGGGGACTCACCGGGGAGCTGTTTTTT. This encodes CINTGQSNSGGLTGELFF. The chain uses TRBV29-1 and TRBJ2-2, with D possibly being TRBD1 (7 bases). The V gene's germline CDR1 is SQVTM and CDR2 ANQGSEA. CDR3 length: 18 residues.

In its sample, this clonotype was seen many times. The gene calls are TRBV28 and TRBJ1-5; 7 nucleotides line up with TRBD1. The CDR3 length is 14 residues. In germline, CDR1 is MDHEN, CDR2 SYDVKM. The V segment lost 3 bases and the J segment 9 bases; nucleotides outside the gene matches: 8. CDR3 in DNA: TGTGCCAGCAGTTTGACAGGGTTGGGTCGGCCCCAGCATTTT. This gives the protein CASSLTGLGRPQHF.

This clonotype was seen a handful of times. The CDR3 coding sequence is TGTGCCAGTAGGCTAGCGGGGTCGGATCAGGAGCAGTTCTTC. Amino acids: CASRLAGSDQEQFF. This chain joins TRBV19 and TRBJ2-1; 9 positions agree with TRBD2. Per the germline V gene, CDR1 is LNHDA and CDR2 is SQIVND (reference sequence). V was clipped by 6 bases and J by 10 bases; unmatched bases: 10. The CDR3 has 14 amino acids.

The chain employs TRBV5-6 and TRBJ2-3; 12 bases align to TRBD2. The CDR3 is 18 residues long. Germline lookup yields CDR1 SGHDT and CDR2 YYEEEE. The V gene end was trimmed by 3 bases and the J gene end by 5 bases; junction bases not matched to a gene: 13. CDR3 loop: CASSSPSGRARVVDTQYF. The DNA of the CDR3 is TGTGCCAGCAGCTCGCCTAGCGGGAGGGCCCGGGTTGTAGATACGCAGTATTTT.

This clonotype occurred many times. CDR3 nucleotides: TGTGCCAGCAGTTCTTCCCAGCGGGCAAGGGAAACTTTCTTT. Its protein product is CASSSSQRARETFF. V and J are TRBV28 and TRBJ1-1; no firm D call. Germline CDR1 MDHEN, CDR2 SYDVKM. The CDR3 has 14 residues. Trimming stripped 4 bases from V and 12 bases from J, with 21 bases between.

This clonotype was counted at least ten times. The chain employs TRBV6-5 and TRBJ2-1; 7 bases fit TRBD2. The CDR3 is made up of 17 amino acids. Germline V gene lookup returns CDR1 MNHEY and CDR2 SVGAGI. J was trimmed by 9 bases and V by 2 bases; bases with no gene match: 16. The DNA of the CDR3 is TGTGCCAGCAGTTACACAACCAGCGGGATAGGTTTTGGTGAGCAGTTCTTC. This codes for CASSYTTSGIGFGEQFF.

This clonotype was seen more than once but under ten times. The rearrangement uses TRBV19 and TRBJ2-3, with 8 bases matching TRBD2. Germline V gene sequence: CDR1 LNHDA, CDR2 SQIVND (reference sequence). The CDR3 spans 14 residues. V gave up 4 bases and J gave up 4 bases; unmatched junction bases: 4. The CDR3 loop reads CASSKLGGADTQYF. The CDR3 nucleotides are TGTGCCAGTAGTAAGCTCGGGGGGGCAGATACGCAGTATTTT.

The CDR3 DNA reads TGCGCCAGCAGCCAAGTTACCGGACTAGCGGGGCCCCAGGAGCAGTTCTTC. This sequence encodes CASSQVTGLAGPQEQFF. V usage is TRBV4-1 and J usage is TRBJ2-1, with 12 positions matching TRBD2. Germline values: CDR1 MGHRA, CDR2 YSYEKL. The CDR3 sequence is 17 residues long. V lost 1 base and J lost 10; bases outside the gene matches: 11.

This clonotype came up many times. The chain couples TRBV6-2 or TRBV6-3 to TRBJ2-7; no clear D gene. The V and J ends lost 0 bases and 6 bases respectively, with 18 bases between them. This CDR3 is 16 amino acids long. Per germline, CDR1 MNHEY and CDR2 SVGEGT. DNA for the CDR3: TGTGCCAGCAGTTACTCCGGGCTCCTTCAATCTGGCGAGCAGTACTTC. Translating gives CASSYSGLLQSGEQYF.

The chain combines TRBV18 with TRBJ2-7; tentative D call: TRBD1 (5 bases). The V gene lost 2 bases and the J gene lost 2 bases, with 13 bases spanning the gap. The length of the CDR3 is 15 residues. The germline V gene encodes CDR1 KGHSH and CDR2 LQKENI. In nucleotides, the CDR3 is TGTGCCAGCTCACCAGTCCAGGGAAGTGCCTACGAGCAGTACTTC. It yields the protein CASSPVQGSAYEQYF.

Many counts were recorded for this clonotype. V and J are TRBV20-1 and TRBJ2-1; D ambiguous. Germline V gene lookup returns CDR1 DFQATT and CDR2 SNEGSKA (reference sequence). V lost 3 bases to trimming and J lost 0 bases, with 12 bases between them. The length of the CDR3 is 15 residues. The CDR3 DNA is TGCAGTGCTAGCTGGATGCGGAGCTCCTACAATGAGCAGTTCTTC. This sequence encodes CSASWMRSSYNEQFF.

This clonotype has ten or more counts. The chain carries TRBV6-1 and TRBJ1-5, with a possible D match to TRBD1 (6 bases). Looked up from germline, CDR1 is MNHNS and CDR2 is SASEGT. The CDR3 is 15 amino acids. Trimming shortened V by 6 bases and J by 0 bases, and 12 bases separated the two germline ends. The CDR3 is CASRHQGLSNQPQHF. CDR3 bases: TGTGCCAGCAGGCATCAGGGGCTTAGCAATCAGCCCCAGCATTTT.

The table lists this clonotype with a few counts. V is TRBV20-1 and J is TRBJ2-1, with 7 bases fitting TRBD2. Germline trimming cut 0 bases from V and 4 bases from J; bases unmatched to any gene: 9. CDR1 is DFQATT and CDR2 is SNEGSKA in the germline V gene (reference sequence). This CDR3 contains 16 residues. Written as DNA, the CDR3 is TGCAGTGCTAGAGATCGGGGCGGGAGCGGTTACAATGAGCAGTTCTTC. This gives the protein CSARDRGGSGYNEQFF.

This clonotype was picked up many times. This chain uses TRBV7-2 with TRBJ2-7; 7 positions match TRBD1. Germline-derived CDR1 and CDR2 are SGHTA and FQGNSA. Trimming cost V 5 bases and J 1 base; bases outside gene matches: 8. There are 15 residues in the CDR3. CDR3 amino acids: CASSPQPTGSYEQYF. The CDR3 nucleotides are TGTGCCAGCAGCCCCCAACCGACAGGGTCCTACGAGCAGTACTTC. The full variable domain, completed using reference TRBV7-2 and TRBJ2-7, is GAGVSQSPSNKVTEKGKDVELRCDPISGHTALYWYRQSLGQGLEFLIYFQGNSAPDKSGLPSDRFSAERTGGSVSTLTIQRTQQEDSAVYLCASSPQPTGSYEQYFGPGTRLTVT.

The table lists this clonotype with many counts. The chain employs TRBV3-1 and TRBJ2-7, with D perhaps matching TRBD1 or TRBD2 (5 bases each). CDR3 length: 14 amino acids. V was trimmed by 4 bases and J by 6 bases, leaving 16 bases between them. Per the germline V gene, CDR1 is LGHDT and CDR2 is YNNKEL (reference sequence). CDR3 sequence reads: CASSRSGQASEQYF. In DNA form, the CDR3 reads TGTGCCAGCAGCCGCTCGGGGCAGGCCTCCGAGCAGTACTTC.

This clonotype appeared a few times. V usage is TRBV5-8 and J usage is TRBJ2-2; D call uncertain. This CDR3 comprises 12 residues. Germline V CDR1 and CDR2: SGHTS, YDEGEE. V was pared by 4 bases and J by 7 bases, with 8 bases between. The CDR3 protein is CASSTSFGELFF. Written as DNA, the CDR3 is TGTGCCAGCAGCACCTCATTCGGGGAGCTGTTTTTT.

This clonotype turned up a few times. The V gene is TRBV3-1, the J gene TRBJ1-3, with 10 bases that match TRBD1. The V and J ends lost 0 bases and 2 bases, in that order; junction bases with no gene match: 4. The CDR3 runs to 17 residues. The germline V gene encodes CDR1 LGHDT and CDR2 YNNKEL (reference sequence). CDR3 protein: CASSQESGQGTGNTIYF. DNA of the CDR3: TGTGCCAGCAGCCAAGAATCGGGACAGGGGACTGGAAACACCATATATTTT.

The rearrangement links TRBV5-4 to TRBJ2-7, with 11 bases matching TRBD2. Per the germline V gene, CDR1 is SGHNT and CDR2 is YYREEE (reference sequence). Trimming removed 0 bases from V and 6 bases from J; junction bases left unmatched: 8. CDR3 length: 16 amino acids. This chain's CDR3 is CASSLGGTSGSAEQYF. The CDR3 DNA follows: TGTGCCAGCAGCTTGGGGGGCACTAGCGGGAGTGCCGAGCAGTACTTC.

This clonotype showed up many times. The V call is TRBV28, the J call TRBJ2-7; D is possibly TRBD1 (6 bases). CDR3 size: 13 residues. Germline V gene lookup returns CDR1 MDHEN and CDR2 SYDVKM. V was trimmed by 6 bases and J by 4 bases, leaving 13 bases between them. CDR3 sequence (DNA): TGTGCCAGCAGCGGGACAAAACTTTACGAGCAGTACTTC. Translated, it gives CASSGTKLYEQYF.

This clonotype was recorded at least ten times. This chain joins TRBV4-1 and TRBJ2-3, with no clear D. CDR1 MGHRA and CDR2 YSYEKL come from the germline V gene. V gave up 0 bases and J gave up 2 bases, with 9 bases separating them. The CDR3 covers 15 residues. CDR3 protein: CASSQDGPATDTQYF. CDR3 nucleotides: TGCGCCAGCAGCCAAGATGGTCCAGCCACAGATACGCAGTATTTT.

This clonotype came up many times. The V gene is TRBV5-4, the J gene TRBJ2-2; D might be TRBD1 or TRBD2, each matching 7 bases. Germline CDR1 reads SGHNT; CDR2 reads YYREEE (reference sequence). V was cut by 0 bases and J by 7 bases, with 16 bases left in between. The CDR3 length is 16 residues. The CDR3 here is CASSLAGGGYNGELFF. CDR3 DNA sequence: TGTGCCAGCAGCTTGGCAGGGGGAGGGTATAACGGGGAGCTGTTTTTT.

At least ten counts were recorded for this clonotype. The rearrangement joins TRBV6-1 to TRBJ1-1; D is uncertain. The CDR3 is 14 residues long. The V gene's germline CDR1 is MNHNS and CDR2 SASEGT. V lost 6 bases, J lost 2 bases, and 13 bases lay in between. The CDR3 DNA reads as TGTGCCAGCAGCTTCAGCAACACTAACACTGAAGCTTTCTTT. It specifies CASSFSNTNTEAFF.

This clonotype was observed at least ten times. The chain combines TRBV10-2 with TRBJ2-1; 7 bases match TRBD2. V shed 2 bases, J shed 9 bases, and the junction held 7 bases outside the gene matches. Per germline, CDR1 WSHSY and CDR2 SAAADI. CDR3 length equals 14 residues. CDR3 DNA sequence: TGCGCCAGCAGTGAGGGCCTAGCGGTCAGTGAGCAGTTCTTC. Translated: CASSEGLAVSEQFF.

This clonotype was picked up many times. The V and J genes are TRBV12-3 or TRBV12-4 and TRBJ2-3; unclear D gene. The CDR3 extends over 13 amino acids. V shed 3 bases and J shed 2 bases, with 6 bases lying between them. This CDR3 reads CASSFENTDTQYF. The CDR3 region has the DNA TGTGCCAGCAGTTTTGAAAACACAGATACGCAGTATTTT.

The table lists this clonotype with many counts. The gene calls are TRBV20-1 and TRBJ2-7; 9 positions match TRBD1. The CDR3 has 13 amino acids. From germline, CDR1 is DFQATT and CDR2 SNEGSKA (reference sequence). V lost 6 bases and J lost 4; bases outside the gene matches: 7. DNA for the CDR3: TGCAGTGCCATCCCGACAGGGGGGTACGAGCAGTACTTC. Its translation: CSAIPTGGYEQYF.

This clonotype was observed many times. This CDR3 is CASSLTSGGYNEQFF. The CDR3 DNA follows: TGTGCCAGCAGTTTGACTAGCGGGGGATACAATGAGCAGTTCTTC. The chain uses TRBV28 and TRBJ2-1; 12 bases are a match to TRBD2. Germline trimming cut 3 bases from V and 4 bases from J; bases unmatched to any gene: 1. The V gene's germline CDR1 is MDHEN and CDR2 SYDVKM. The CDR3 sequence is 15 residues long.

This clonotype appeared many times. This chain joins TRBV24-1 and TRBJ2-5; a possible D gene is TRBD1 (6 bases). V shed 2 bases and J shed 0 bases, with 12 bases lying between them. The germline CDR1 and CDR2 sequences are KGHDR and SFDVKD. This CDR3 has 16 amino acids. The CDR3 DNA follows: TGTGCCACCAGTGATTACCGACAGGACTACCAAGAGACCCAGTACTTC. Amino acid sequence: CATSDYRQDYQETQYF.

The CDR3 protein is CASSQVGSTNEKLFF. The CDR3 DNA sequence: TGTGCCAGCAGCCAAGTGGGATCAACTAATGAAAAACTGTTTTTT. V and J are TRBV7-9 and TRBJ1-4; no reliable D call. The germline V gene encodes CDR1 SEHNR and CDR2 FQNEAQ (reference sequence). CDR3 size: 15 residues. V lost 5 bases to trimming and J lost 0 bases, with 10 bases between them.

In this sample, this clonotype turned up many times. The V gene is TRBV11-1, the J gene TRBJ1-5; D is ambiguous. Trimming stripped 1 base from V and 7 bases from J, with 8 bases between. Germline lookup yields CDR1 SGHAT and CDR2 FQDESV (reference sequence). The CDR3 totals 13 residues. The CDR3 here is CASSLDGTQPQHF. In DNA form, the CDR3 reads TGTGCCAGCAGCTTAGACGGCACCCAGCCCCAGCATTTT.

This clonotype occurred a few times. The chain recombines TRBV7-8 with TRBJ2-1; a possible D gene is TRBD2 (7 bases). V shed 2 bases and J shed 6 bases, with 14 bases lying between them. This CDR3 region has 15 residues. Per the germline V gene, CDR1 is SGHVS and CDR2 is FQNEAQ. DNA of the CDR3: TGTGCCAGCAGCTTAAAGAGGGGGGGGTCCAATGAGCAGTTCTTC. Encoded protein: CASSLKRGGSNEQFF.

This clonotype was counted many times. The chain couples TRBV11-2 to TRBJ2-1; no reliable D call. V was shortened by 5 bases and J by 3 bases, with 11 bases between the two germline ends. Germline loops: CDR1 SGHAT, CDR2 FQNNGV. There are 14 residues in the CDR3. The CDR3 bases are TGTGCCAGCAGCCCCGGATTCGGCTACAATGAGCAGTTCTTC. It translates to CASSPGFGYNEQFF.

This clonotype was counted ten times or more. This rearrangement joins TRBV7-2 to TRBJ2-7; 10 bases match TRBD1. This CDR3 is built from 15 residues. The germline V gene encodes CDR1 SGHTA and CDR2 FQGNSA. V shed 2 bases and J 4 bases; nucleotides not matched to a gene: 5. CDR3 amino acids: CASSLRQGAAYEQYF. The DNA of the CDR3 is TGTGCCAGCAGCTTAAGACAGGGGGCTGCTTACGAGCAGTACTTC.